These 17 T cell receptor beta chains originate from one sample sequenced in a study of identical twins. TCRdb recomputed calls from the 5' RACE reads with MiXCR, one row per CDR3 protein. The repertoire holds some 270,000 distinct CDR3 sequences, with around 8% as singletons. The same specimen was also included in a second study, on yellow fever vaccine responses in identical twins.

Sequenced material: CD8+ T cells sorted from blood. The receptors here all came from a woman between 18 and 30 years old in good health.

The sample holds many counts of this clonotype. The rearrangement links TRBV28 to TRBJ1-1, with D uncertain. The CDR3 consists of 13 residues. The germline gives CDR1 MDHEN, CDR2 SYDVKM. The germline V and J ends were trimmed by 5 bases and 0 bases, with 7 bases remaining between them. CDR3 bases: TGTGCCAGCAGTCCGGGCCTGAACACTGAAGCTTTCTTT. Translation gives CASSPGLNTEAFF.

This clonotype has more than one count but fewer than ten. The rearrangement uses TRBV4-1 and TRBJ2-3; 7 nucleotides align to TRBD2. The V gene end was trimmed by 4 bases and the J gene end by 2 bases; junction bases not matched to a gene: 3. The CDR3 covers 14 residues. CDR1 MGHRA and CDR2 YSYEKL come from the germline V gene. CDR3 amino acids: CASSPGTTTDTQYF. The CDR3 DNA follows: TGCGCCAGCAGCCCCGGGACTACCACAGATACGCAGTATTTT.

This clonotype was picked up a small number of times. The chain is built from TRBV20-1 and TRBJ2-5; 9 bases agree with TRBD1. V lost 4 bases, J lost 0 bases, and 6 bases stayed unmatched. CDR1 and CDR2 from the germline V gene are DFQATT and SNEGSKA (reference sequence). This CDR3 comprises 15 residues. CDR3 protein: CSAIKDRGYQETQYF. The CDR3 DNA reads as TGCAGTGCTATCAAGGACAGGGGCTACCAAGAGACCCAGTACTTC.

This clonotype has just a few counts. The rearrangement uses TRBV20-1 and TRBJ2-7, with 7 bases identical to TRBD1. This CDR3 spans 13 amino acids. Germline assignment: CDR1 DFQATT and CDR2 SNEGSKA (reference sequence). V lost 3 bases, J lost 5 bases, and 7 bases stayed unmatched. The CDR3 reads CSASETGADEQYF. DNA for the CDR3: TGCAGTGCTAGTGAAACAGGGGCCGACGAGCAGTACTTC.

V usage is TRBV5-1 and J usage is TRBJ2-1; tentative D call: TRBD2 (6 bases). The V end lost 0 bases, the J end lost 8 bases, and 27 bases lay between the germline ends. Germline CDR1 SGHRS, CDR2 YFSETQ. The CDR3 totals 19 residues. CDR3 in amino acids: CASSLEGLTAAAPGYEQFF. In DNA, the CDR3 is TGCGCCAGCAGCTTGGAGGGACTGACAGCCGCAGCCCCCGGGTATGAGCAGTTCTTC.

This clonotype has just a few counts. V is TRBV7-9 and J is TRBJ2-7; the D is unclear. Trimming took off 7 bases at V and 2 bases at J, with 18 bases between the two ends. The CDR3 contains 15 residues. Germline CDR1 and CDR2: SEHNR and FQNEAQ (reference sequence). The CDR3 sequence: CASTQTLKPTYEQYF. CDR3 sequence (DNA): TGTGCCAGCACCCAAACCCTGAAGCCGACCTACGAGCAGTACTTC.

This clonotype has a count of ten or more. The J gene is TRBJ2-1, the V gene TRBV20-1, with 11 bases identical to TRBD1. CDR3 length equals 15 residues. With 6 bases clipped from V and 8 bases from J, the junction kept 12 bases outside the gene matches. CDR1 DFQATT and CDR2 SNEGSKA come from the germline V gene (reference sequence). Here the CDR3 reads CSAQTGTGGSDEQFF. The CDR3 nucleotides read TGCAGTGCGCAGACCGGGACAGGGGGGAGCGATGAGCAGTTCTTC.

This chain links TRBV5-6 with TRBJ2-7; 7 bases map to TRBD1. J was trimmed by 6 bases and V by 4 bases; bases with no gene match: 13. Per the germline V gene, CDR1 is SGHDT and CDR2 is YYEEEE. This CDR3 is 15 amino acids long. CDR3 protein: CASSDRQGISLEQYF. The CDR3 region has the DNA TGTGCCAGCAGCGACCGACAGGGTATAAGTCTCGAGCAGTACTTC.

This clonotype was detected many times. The rearrangement uses TRBV7-8 and TRBJ1-1; D might be TRBD1 (5 bases). The CDR3 runs 14 residues. The germline CDR1 and CDR2 sequences are SGHVS and FQNEAQ. Between the trimmed V and J ends, which lost 5 bases and 5 bases, there was a span of 15 bases. The DNA for the CDR3 is TGTGCCAGCAGCCCTGGGGGGGTAGGAACTGAAGCTTTCTTT. Translating gives CASSPGGVGTEAFF.

The genes are TRBV7-2 and TRBJ2-3; weak D call: TRBD2 (6 bases). In germline, CDR1 is SGHTA, CDR2 FQGNSA. The CDR3 has 15 amino acids. Trimming took 5 bases from V and 2 from J, leaving 14 bases between them. CDR3 amino acids: CASSARDSLTDTQYF. In DNA form, the CDR3 reads TGTGCCAGCAGCGCGAGGGACTCGCTCACAGATACGCAGTATTTT.

In its sample, this clonotype was seen many times. V gene TRBV10-3 combines with J gene TRBJ2-1; no clear D gene. The length of the CDR3 is 14 residues. CDR1 and CDR2 (germline): ENHRY, SYGVKD. With 0 bases removed from V and 5 bases from J, the gap between germline ends came to 8 bases. In DNA form, the CDR3 reads TGTGCCATCAGTGAGTCGTGGCAGAACAATGAGCAGTTCTTC. Protein: CAISESWQNNEQFF.

The chain joins TRBV10-3 to TRBJ2-1, with D perhaps given as TRBD1 or TRBD2 (6 bases each). Germline CDR1 ENHRY, CDR2 SYGVKD. V gave up 2 bases and J gave up 7 bases, with 15 bases separating them. The CDR3 spans 15 residues. CDR3 protein: CAISEGRGRGNEQFF. The DNA of the CDR3 is TGTGCCATCAGTGAGGGCCGGGGGCGCGGAAATGAGCAGTTCTTC.

This clonotype was counted at least ten times. The genes are TRBV12-3 or TRBV12-4 and TRBJ2-1; tentative D call: TRBD2 (6 bases). The length of the CDR3 is 16 residues. V lost 6 bases and J 0 bases, leaving 15 bases between the germline ends. DNA for the CDR3: TGTGCCAGCAGCCCCGGCGGGGAGAGCTCCTACAATGAGCAGTTCTTC. Translating gives CASSPGGESSYNEQFF.

This clonotype was picked up a small number of times. This chain links TRBV14 with TRBJ1-1; unclear D gene. The V gene lost 6 bases and the J gene lost 1 base, with 6 bases spanning the gap. The CDR3 covers 12 residues. Germline loops: CDR1 SGHDN, CDR2 FVKESK. The DNA of the CDR3 is TGTGCCAGCAGTAGACAGAACACTGAAGCTTTCTTT. Residues: CASSRQNTEAFF.

This clonotype was detected many times. The CDR3 region is CATSSGGQGLGETQYF. CDR3 coding DNA: TGTGCCACCAGCAGCGGTGGACAGGGCCTAGGGGAGACCCAGTACTTC. This chain links TRBV15 with TRBJ2-5; 8 bases agree with TRBD1. This CDR3 region has 16 residues. CDR1 and CDR2 (germline): LNHNV, YYDKDF (reference sequence). The junction had 11 bases not matched to a gene; V was cut back by 3 bases and J by 5 bases.

The chain recombines TRBV12-3 or TRBV12-4 with TRBJ1-5; no clear D gene. V was cut by 4 bases and J by 0 bases, with 7 bases left in between. This CDR3 spans 14 amino acids. The DNA for the CDR3 is TGTGCCAGCAGTTGGGCAGATAGCAATCAGCCCCAGCATTTT. This translates into CASSWADSNQPQHF.

In this sample, this clonotype turned up a few times. The chain uses TRBV2 and TRBJ2-1, with TRBD2 matching over 11 bases. V gave up 5 bases and J gave up 9 bases; unmatched junction bases: 6. The germline V gene encodes CDR1 SNHLY and CDR2 FYNNEI. The CDR3 length is 14 residues. The CDR3 sequence is CASSLAGGYVEQFF. The CDR3 DNA is TGTGCCAGCAGTCTAGCGGGAGGTTATGTTGAGCAGTTCTTC.